These 10 T cell receptor beta chains were all obtained from the same sample, sequenced in a study of metastatic and nonmetastatic thyroid tumors. Thyroid surgery took place with no prior treatment in any patient. TCRdb redid the clone calls on the PCR reads using MiXCR. The sample has 15,000 to 20,000 clones, approximately 15% seen once. The sequenced sample consisted of blood. The origin of the receptors is a female donor with papillary thyroid cancer or a benign thyroid nodule (not recorded which). Some clones in this sample may be carry-over from other donors' samples.

This chain uses TRBV7-2 with TRBJ2-7; D is perhaps TRBD2 (6 bases). CDR1 is SGHTA, CDR2 FQGNSA, per germline. Trimming removed 0 bases from V and 2 bases from J, with 17 bases in between. The CDR3 extends over 17 amino acids. This CDR3 reads CASSLAMASVATYEQYF. The CDR3 DNA reads TGTGCCAGCAGCTTAGCGATGGCTAGCGTCGCTACCTACGAGCAGTACTTC.

Comments on this clone: One junction end disagrees with the germline gene, perhaps due to a read error. This chain joins TRBV7-6 and TRBJ2-1, with D perhaps matching TRBD2 (5 bases). This CDR3 has 18 residues. Germline-derived CDR1 and CDR2 are SGHVS and FNYEAQ. Written as DNA, the CDR3 is TGTGCTAGCAGCTTAGCAGTCCGTGAGGGTCCCTCCTACAATGAGCAGTTCTTC. The encoded protein is CASSLAVREGPSYNEQFF.

This clone occurred many times. This sequence joins TRBV11-2 and TRBJ2-3, with 9 bases identical to TRBD2. The V segment lost 2 bases and the J segment 5 bases; nucleotides outside the gene matches: 8. Germline CDR1 reads SGHAT; CDR2 reads FQNNGV. This CDR3 is 16 amino acids long. The CDR3 DNA is TGTGCCAGCAGCTTAAGTAGCGGGAGAGTCGGAGATACGCAGTATTTT. This sequence encodes CASSLSSGRVGDTQYF. The full variable domain, rest sourced from reference TRBV11-2 and TRBJ2-3, is EAGVAQSPRYKIIEKRQSVAFWCNPISGHATLYWYQQILGQGPKLLIQFQNNGVVDDSQLPKDRFSAERLKGVDSTLKIQPAKLEDSAVYLCASSLSSGRVGDTQYFGPGTRLTVL.

This clone was counted at least ten times. The chain uses TRBV7-9 and TRBJ2-2, with D unclear. In germline, CDR1 is SEHNR, CDR2 FQNEAQ (reference sequence). CDR3 size: 14 residues. The germline V and J ends were trimmed by 2 bases and 6 bases, with 10 bases remaining between them. The CDR3 DNA follows: TGTGCCAGCAGCTTACAGATCTATTCCGGGGAGCTGTTTTTT. Residues: CASSLQIYSGELFF. The full variable domain, rest sourced from reference TRBV7-9 and TRBJ2-2, is DTGVSQNPRHKITKRGQNVTFRCDPISEHNRLYWYRQTLGQGPEFLTYFQNEAQLEKSRLLSDRFSAERPKGSFSTLEIQRTEQGDSAMYLCASSLQIYSGELFFGEGSRLTVL.

This clone is medium-sized in the sample. The chain combines TRBV19 with TRBJ1-1; TRBD1 might be the D (5 bases). V lost 5 bases to trimming and J lost 4 bases, with 11 bases between them. The length of the CDR3 is 13 residues. The germline gives CDR1 LNHDA, CDR2 SQIVND (reference sequence). The CDR3 coding sequence is TGTGCCAGTAGTTCAGGGTGGCGCACTGAAGCTTTCTTT. Its translation: CASSSGWRTEAFF.

The chain combines TRBV27 with TRBJ1-2; TRBD1 aligns across 10 bases. The length of the CDR3 is 15 residues. CDR1 is MNHEY and CDR2 is SMNVEV in the germline V gene (reference sequence). V dropped 4 bases and J dropped 6; count of bases not matched to a gene: 8. Written as DNA, the CDR3 is TGTGCCAGCAGTTCTTGGACAGGGGGAGGAAATGGCTACACCTTC. As protein: CASSSWTGGGNGYTF.

This clone was observed many times. The genes are TRBV12-3 or TRBV12-4 and TRBJ1-4, with unresolved D. The CDR3 totals 13 residues. V was trimmed by 7 bases and J by 5 bases, leaving 11 bases between them. The CDR3 DNA sequence: TGTGCCAGCAAAGGACGGAGGAATGAAAAACTGTTTTTT. Translation: CASKGRRNEKLFF.

This clone is medium-sized by share. The chain joins TRBV25-1 to TRBJ1-2, with D unresolved. The CDR3 runs 15 residues. The ends were cut back, 3 bases at V and 6 bases at J, with 17 bases in the middle. Germline V gene data show CDR1 as MGHDK and CDR2 as SYGVNS. CDR3 region: CASSDLTLGSDGYTF. DNA of the CDR3: TGTGCCAGCAGTGACCTGACCCTCGGGTCGGATGGCTACACCTTC.

This clone is large by share. Other DNA sequences in this sample translate to the same CDR3. The CDR3 loop reads CASSTGTGSTEAFF. CDR3 nucleotides: TGTGCCAGCAGCACAGGGACAGGAAGCACTGAAGCTTTCTTT. The chain has TRBV9 and TRBJ1-1; 8 positions agree with TRBD1. The CDR3 has 14 residues. V was pared by 4 bases and J by 4 bases, with 6 bases of the junction left unmatched. Germline V lookup: CDR1 SGDLS, CDR2 YYNGEE.

This clone was seen ten or more times. A much larger clone sits a single nucleotide away, making a read error possible. J is TRBJ2-1 and V is TRBV19; a weak D match, TRBD1 (5 bases). The length of the CDR3 is 15 residues. CDR1 and CDR2 from the germline V gene are LNHDA and SQIVND (reference sequence). The CDR3 DNA reads TGTACCAGTAGTCACGGGCCAGGGTCCTACAATGAGCAGTTCTTC. Translating it yields CTSSHGPGSYNEQFF.